The 11 T cell receptor beta chains below were found in one sample sequenced in a study of post-analysis software for immune sequencing data. Study-level findings and limits: About 5 TRBV segments appeared more often in patients than in controls, and TRBV5-6, TRBV5-1 and TRBV20-1 were among these.

Carried by the TCR beta cDNA libraries were unique molecular identifiers. MiXCR, run by TCRdb on the PCR reads, gives a single entry per CDR3 protein. This sample has roughly 800,000 distinct CDR3 sequences, with just over 45% found just once. Their antigen targets remain unknown. Sample: blood. The receptors were sampled from a girl aged 10 to 17 with multiple sclerosis.

The CDR3 loop is CASSQGGWQVRAEAFF. CDR3 in DNA: TGTGCCAGCAGCCAAGGAGGTTGGCAGGTCCGAGCCGAAGCTTTCTTT. This chain links TRBV3-1 with TRBJ1-1; D not certain. The germline V gene has CDR1 LGHDT and CDR2 YNNKEL (reference sequence). V lost 1 base and J lost 8, with 20 bases in between. This CDR3 region has 16 residues.

This clonotype was seen only once. The chain has TRBV29-1 and TRBJ2-5, with D perhaps TRBD2 (7 bases). The germline V gene has CDR1 SQVTM and CDR2 ANQGSEA. Between the trimmed V and J ends, which lost 7 bases and 11 bases, there was a span of 23 bases. There are 13 residues in the CDR3. CDR3 nucleotide sequence: TGCAGCGCCGCGGGGAGGGGGGACTACGGGCAGTACTTC. It encodes CSAAGRGDYGQYF.

In this sample, this clonotype turned up a few times. The gene calls are TRBV29-1 and TRBJ2-1, with D possibly matching TRBD1 (5 bases). Trimming removed 3 bases from V and 7 bases from J, with 22 bases in between. CDR3 size: 16 residues. CDR1 SQVTM and CDR2 ANQGSEA come from the germline V gene. As DNA, the CDR3 is TGCAGCGTTGAGGGTGACCTGGACACGAAGCCTAATGAGCAGTTCTTC. Its protein product is CSVEGDLDTKPNEQFF.

The genes are TRBV5-1 and TRBJ2-7; D possibly matches TRBD1 or TRBD2 (5 bases each). Trimming removed 3 bases at V and 2 bases at J, with 12 bases between. From germline, CDR1 is SGHRS and CDR2 YFSETQ. This CDR3 spans 14 amino acids. The CDR3: CASSWGSGTYEQYF. The CDR3, as DNA: TGCGCCAGCAGCTGGGGGTCGGGGACCTACGAGCAGTACTTC.

A few counts support this clonotype. This sequence joins TRBV5-8 and TRBJ2-1; TRBD2 aligns across 7 bases. V gave up 0 bases and J gave up 12 bases; unmatched junction bases: 9. CDR1 is SGHTS and CDR2 is YDEGEE in the germline V gene. CDR3 size: 14 residues. CDR3 bases: TGTGCCAGCAGCTTGGGGGACTATCGGGTTGGGCAGTTCTTC. Protein: CASSLGDYRVGQFF.

The V call is TRBV20-1, the J call TRBJ2-3; D tentatively fits TRBD1 or TRBD2 (5 bases each). In germline, CDR1 is DFQATT, CDR2 SNEGSKA (reference sequence). Trimming took 1 base from V and 3 from J, leaving 20 bases between them. The CDR3 has 17 residues. CDR3 sequence reads: CSARAGILVRATDTQYF. The CDR3 DNA sequence: TGCAGTGCTAGAGCGGGGATCTTGGTCAGGGCGACAGATACGCAGTATTTT.

The chain couples TRBV29-1 to TRBJ2-1; D is perhaps TRBD1 (6 bases). Germline V gene sequence: CDR1 SQVTM, CDR2 ANQGSEA. Trimming stripped 3 bases from V and 8 bases from J, with 14 bases between. The CDR3 consists of 13 residues. This chain's CDR3 is CSVDGGQLDEQFF. The DNA for the CDR3 is TGCAGCGTTGATGGGGGACAACTCGATGAGCAGTTCTTC.

This clonotype was observed a few times. The gene calls are TRBV7-2 and TRBJ1-5, with 7 bases lining up with TRBD1. From germline, CDR1 is SGHTA and CDR2 FQGNSA. CDR3 length: 18 amino acids. Losses at the gene ends were 4 bases for V and 2 bases for J; bases not matched to a gene: 14. CDR3: CASSSPQGGSAGNQPQHF. For the CDR3, the DNA is TGTGCCAGCAGCTCCCCTCAGGGGGGATCCGCGGGCAATCAGCCCCAGCATTTT.

The sample holds a few counts of this clonotype. The rearrangement joins TRBV29-1 to TRBJ2-1; D may correspond to TRBD1 or TRBD2 (6 bases each). Near its end, the DNA agrees better with TRBJ2-7, so the J call may be wrong. Germline CDR1 SQVTM, CDR2 ANQGSEA. CDR3 length: 14 residues. The CDR3 region is CSVKGDFGYNEQYF. The CDR3 DNA reads as TGCAGCGTCAAGGGGGACTTCGGCTACAATGAGCAGTACTTC.

J is TRBJ1-1 and V is TRBV4-3; D unclear. Trimming left V 1 base short and J 2 bases short, with 20 bases between. The germline gives CDR1 LGHNA, CDR2 YSLEER. The CDR3 runs 18 residues. The CDR3 protein is CASSQVTQDQNPNTEAFF. The CDR3 nucleotides are TGCGCCAGCAGCCAAGTGACCCAGGACCAGAACCCAAACACTGAAGCTTTCTTT.

Points on this clonotype: The limits of the CDR3 on the DNA are not certain, so only TCRdb's listed CDR3 is given. The chain uses TRBV12-3 or TRBV12-4 and TRBJ1-3. The CDR3 is 22 amino acids in total, end residues counted. The CDR3 here is CASSPRGGTNTEAFFGQGTIYF.